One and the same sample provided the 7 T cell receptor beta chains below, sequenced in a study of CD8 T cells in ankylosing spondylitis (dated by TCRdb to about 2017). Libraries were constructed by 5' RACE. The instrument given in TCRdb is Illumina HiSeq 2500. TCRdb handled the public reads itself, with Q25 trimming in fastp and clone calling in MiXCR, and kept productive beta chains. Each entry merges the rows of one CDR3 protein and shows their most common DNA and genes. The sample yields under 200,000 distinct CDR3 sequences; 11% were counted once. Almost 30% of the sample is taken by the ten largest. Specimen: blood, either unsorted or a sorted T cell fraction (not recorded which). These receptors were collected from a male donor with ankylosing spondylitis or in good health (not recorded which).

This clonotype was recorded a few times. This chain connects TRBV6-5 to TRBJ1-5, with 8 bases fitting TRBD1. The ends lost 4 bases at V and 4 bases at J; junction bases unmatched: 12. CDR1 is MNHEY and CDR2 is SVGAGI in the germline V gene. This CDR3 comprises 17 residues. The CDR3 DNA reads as TGTGCCAGCAGTTCGACCATGGACAGGGCCTCAAATCAGCCCCAGCATTTT. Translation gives CASSSTMDRASNQPQHF.

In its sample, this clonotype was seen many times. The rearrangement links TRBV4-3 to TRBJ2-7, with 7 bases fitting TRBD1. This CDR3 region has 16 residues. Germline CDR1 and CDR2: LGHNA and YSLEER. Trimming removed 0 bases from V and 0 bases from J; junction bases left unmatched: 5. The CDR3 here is CASSQDLGTASYEQYF. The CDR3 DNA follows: TGCGCCAGCAGCCAAGATTTGGGGACAGCCTCCTACGAGCAGTACTTC.

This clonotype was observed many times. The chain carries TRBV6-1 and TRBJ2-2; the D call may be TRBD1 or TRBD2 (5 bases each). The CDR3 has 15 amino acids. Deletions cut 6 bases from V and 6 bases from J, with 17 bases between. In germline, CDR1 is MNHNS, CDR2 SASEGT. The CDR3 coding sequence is TGTGCCAGCAGCCCAGACAGCGGATCTTCCGGGGAGCTGTTTTTT. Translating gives CASSPDSGSSGELFF.

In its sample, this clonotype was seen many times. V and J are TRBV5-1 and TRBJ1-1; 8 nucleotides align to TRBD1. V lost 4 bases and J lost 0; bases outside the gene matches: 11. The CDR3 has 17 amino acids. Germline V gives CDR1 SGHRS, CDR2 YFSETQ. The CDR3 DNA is TGCGCCAGCAGCCGGACAGGGAGCACCTCCATGAACACTGAAGCTTTCTTT. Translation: CASSRTGSTSMNTEAFF.

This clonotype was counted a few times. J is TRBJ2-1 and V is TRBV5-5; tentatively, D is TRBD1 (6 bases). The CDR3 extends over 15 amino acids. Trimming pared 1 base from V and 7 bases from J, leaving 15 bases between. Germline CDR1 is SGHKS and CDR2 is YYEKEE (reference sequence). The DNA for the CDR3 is TGTGCCAGCAGCTTGATCGCAGGGCAGGGGAATGAGCAGTTCTTC. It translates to CASSLIAGQGNEQFF.

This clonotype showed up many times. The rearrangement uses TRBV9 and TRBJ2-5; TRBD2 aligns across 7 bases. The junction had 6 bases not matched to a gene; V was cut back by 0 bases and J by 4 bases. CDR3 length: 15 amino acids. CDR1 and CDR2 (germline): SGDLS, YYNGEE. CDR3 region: CASSVGSGSVETQYF. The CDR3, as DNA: TGTGCCAGCAGCGTAGGTAGCGGGTCGGTAGAGACCCAGTACTTC.

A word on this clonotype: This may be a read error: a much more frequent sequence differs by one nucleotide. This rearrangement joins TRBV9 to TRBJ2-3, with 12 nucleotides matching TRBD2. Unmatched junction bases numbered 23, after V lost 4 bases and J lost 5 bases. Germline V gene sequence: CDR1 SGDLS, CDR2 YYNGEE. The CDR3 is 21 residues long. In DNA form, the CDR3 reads TGTGCCAGCAGCACTACCCCCGGTGGGGCTAGCGGGGGGGCTCGGATAGATACGCAGTATTTT. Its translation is CASSTTPGGASGGARIDTQYF.